This TCR beta chain was sequenced for a study of Ad26.COV2.S vaccination and SARS-CoV-2 variants. Study at large: In the COV1001 trial, the donor was in the Ad26.COV2.S arm. Study-wide points: Total T cell responses were possibly underestimated by TCR breadth and depth analyses. The authors reported substantial breadth in spike-specific CD8+ and CD4+ T cell responses after vaccination.

Repertoires were generated with immunoSEQ multiplex PCR, while TCRdb's copy carries only in-frame clones and drops some. Among around 320,000 clones listed, about nine tenths were seen once. This clone turned up a few times. The antigen is undetermined. Treatment defined: 19 received Ad26.COV2.S at low or high dose, single or two shots; a few received placebo; per-sample allocation not given. Sampling was performed 63 days after the first vaccine or placebo injection. This CDR3 has 13 residues. The V end was cut by 5 bases, the J end by 1 base, with 7 bases between. Germline values: CDR1 LNHDA, CDR2 SQIVND (reference sequence).

The chain is built from TRBV19 and TRBJ2-3; D is perhaps TRBD2 (6 bases). The receptor's source is a person between 18 and 59 years old who received the Ad26.COV2.S COVID-19 vaccine or a placebo. The sequences come from peripheral blood, collected in a trial of Ad26.COV2.S vaccine versus placebo. The CDR3 coding sequence is TGTGCCAGTAGTCCGGGGGGCACAGATACGCAGTATTTT. Residues: CASSPGGTDTQYF.